Here is one TCR beta chain with its context. Sequencing used immunoSEQ multiplex PCR; TCRdb keeps in-frame clones, though not all of them. The sample has under 500,000 clones, more than 80% seen once. The data are from a study of blood T cell repertoires in COVID-19. This CDR3 has 14 residues. CDR1 is ENHRY, CDR2 SYGVKD, per germline. The ends were cut back, 7 bases at V and 6 bases at J, with 18 bases in the middle. The V gene is TRBV10-3, the J gene TRBJ1-2; no clear D gene. This clonotype originated in a man aged 25-40 years who had recovered from COVID-19. The source material was PBMCs or T cells enriched from blood (not recorded which). DNA of the CDR3: TGTGCCATCACCGAGTCACAAGGGAGGAATGGCTACACCTTC. This sequence encodes CAITESQGRNGYTF.